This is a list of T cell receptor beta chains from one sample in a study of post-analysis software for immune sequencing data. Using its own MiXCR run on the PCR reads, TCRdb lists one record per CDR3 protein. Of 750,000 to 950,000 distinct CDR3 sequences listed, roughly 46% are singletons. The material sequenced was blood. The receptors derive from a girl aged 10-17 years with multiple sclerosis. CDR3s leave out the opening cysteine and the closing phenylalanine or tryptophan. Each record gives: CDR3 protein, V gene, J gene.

cdr3_aa: ASSYDGEGETQY
v_call: TRBV6-6
j_call: TRBJ2-5

cdr3_aa: ASSPGGRLTLAKNIQY
v_call: TRBV11-1
j_call: TRBJ2-4

cdr3_aa: ASSLGELEQY
v_call: TRBV12-3/TRBV12-4
j_call: NA

cdr3_aa: ASSLPLRGRDTDNEQF
v_call: TRBV7-9
j_call: TRBJ2-1

cdr3_aa: ASSPIGAGYQETQY
v_call: TRBV7-6
j_call: TRBJ2-5

cdr3_aa: ASSVGGFGETQY
v_call: TRBV9
j_call: TRBJ2-5

cdr3_aa: AWSVRWDNEQF
v_call: TRBV30
j_call: TRBJ2-1

cdr3_aa: ASSLGVGAAKNIQY
v_call: TRBV7-2
j_call: TRBJ2-4

cdr3_aa: ASSLGPLAFEQF
v_call: TRBV7-2
j_call: TRBJ2-1

cdr3_aa: SVATPNSYEQY
v_call: TRBV29-1
j_call: TRBJ2-7

cdr3_aa: ASANQGANGYT
v_call: TRBV6-6
j_call: TRBJ1-2

cdr3_aa: ASSLEGAVDIQY
v_call: TRBV7-2
j_call: TRBJ2-4

cdr3_aa: ASTGTVRNEQF
v_call: TRBV7-9
j_call: TRBJ2-1

cdr3_aa: ASSRGNGVNEQF
v_call: TRBV28
j_call: TRBJ2-1

cdr3_aa: ASSDVAGNIQY
v_call: TRBV6-4
j_call: TRBJ2-4

cdr3_aa: SARVTAGVNYGYT
v_call: TRBV20-1
j_call: TRBJ1-2

cdr3_aa: ASGKGANHIQY
v_call: TRBV28
j_call: TRBJ2-4

cdr3_aa: ASSQGLENEQF
v_call: TRBV4-1
j_call: TRBJ2-1

cdr3_aa: ASSPRQGGTEKLF
v_call: TRBV28
j_call: TRBJ1-4

cdr3_aa: ASSPREEGTDTQY
v_call: TRBV5-1
j_call: TRBJ2-3

cdr3_aa: ASSLGTGGGALYGYT
v_call: TRBV7-2
j_call: TRBJ1-2

cdr3_aa: ASSQPGLAGPSGANVLT
v_call: TRBV11-1
j_call: TRBJ2-6

cdr3_aa: AISIDETQY
v_call: TRBV10-3
j_call: TRBJ2-5

cdr3_aa: ATSRDRVGGPGANVLT
v_call: TRBV15
j_call: TRBJ2-6

cdr3_aa: ASSSGGWETHY
v_call: TRBV7-3
j_call: TRBJ2-5

cdr3_aa: ASSSVRREQETQY
v_call: TRBV6-5
j_call: TRBJ2-5

cdr3_aa: ASSLGGLAGYNEQF
v_call: TRBV5-1
j_call: TRBJ2-1

cdr3_aa: ATLGGDTQY
v_call: TRBV2
j_call: TRBJ2-3

cdr3_aa: ASSRGDRGLETQY
v_call: TRBV9
j_call: TRBJ2-5

cdr3_aa: SVNGLAGGGDTQY
v_call: TRBV29-1
j_call: TRBJ2-3

cdr3_aa: ASSPYGGPYEQY
v_call: TRBV3-1
j_call: TRBJ2-7

cdr3_aa: SVGQALETQY
v_call: TRBV29-1
j_call: TRBJ2-5

cdr3_aa: SVSPGTQSNEQF
v_call: TRBV29-1
j_call: TRBJ2-1

cdr3_aa: ASSLSRNRAQY
v_call: TRBV27
j_call: TRBJ2-5

cdr3_aa: ASMGTAENTEAF
v_call: TRBV27
j_call: TRBJ1-1

cdr3_aa: AISESWGKGQPQH
v_call: TRBV10-3
j_call: TRBJ1-5

cdr3_aa: SVVQGAGRSYEQY
v_call: TRBV29-1
j_call: TRBJ2-7

cdr3_aa: AIRGQGRYEQY
v_call: TRBV10-3
j_call: TRBJ2-7

cdr3_aa: ASVPGQSETQY
v_call: TRBV10-3
j_call: TRBJ2-5

cdr3_aa: SVPDRGETQY
v_call: TRBV29-1
j_call: TRBJ2-5